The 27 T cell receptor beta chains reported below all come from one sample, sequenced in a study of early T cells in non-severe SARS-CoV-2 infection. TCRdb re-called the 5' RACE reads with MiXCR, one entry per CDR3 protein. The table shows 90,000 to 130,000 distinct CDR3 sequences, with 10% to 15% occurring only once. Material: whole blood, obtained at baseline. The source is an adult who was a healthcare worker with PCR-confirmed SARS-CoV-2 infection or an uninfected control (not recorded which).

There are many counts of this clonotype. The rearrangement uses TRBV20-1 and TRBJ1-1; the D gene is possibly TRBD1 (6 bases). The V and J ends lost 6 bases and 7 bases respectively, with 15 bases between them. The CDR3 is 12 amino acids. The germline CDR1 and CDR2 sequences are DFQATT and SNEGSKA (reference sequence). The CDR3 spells CSARRDTNEAFF. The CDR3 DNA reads TGCAGTGCGCGCCGGGACACCAATGAAGCTTTCTTT.

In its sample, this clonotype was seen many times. As DNA, the CDR3 is TGTGCCAGCCGGGACAGCTACAATCAGCCCCAGCATTTT. It yields the protein CASRDSYNQPQHF. The chain employs TRBV6-1 and TRBJ1-5, with TRBD1 identical over 7 bases. This CDR3 spans 13 amino acids. The V and J ends lost 8 bases and 3 bases, in that order; junction bases with no gene match: 4. Germline assignment: CDR1 MNHNS and CDR2 SASEGT.

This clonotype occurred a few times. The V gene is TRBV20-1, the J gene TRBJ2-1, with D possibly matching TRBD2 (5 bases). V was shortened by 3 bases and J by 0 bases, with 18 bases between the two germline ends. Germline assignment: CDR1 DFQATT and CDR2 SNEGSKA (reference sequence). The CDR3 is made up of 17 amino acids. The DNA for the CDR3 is TGCAGTGCTAGTGAGGGCCATCCCGAGAACTCCTACAATGAGCAGTTCTTC. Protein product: CSASEGHPENSYNEQFF.

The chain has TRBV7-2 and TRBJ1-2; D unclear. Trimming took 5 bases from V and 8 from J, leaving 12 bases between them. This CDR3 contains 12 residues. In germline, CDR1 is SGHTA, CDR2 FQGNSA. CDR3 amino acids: CASSQSVGGYTF. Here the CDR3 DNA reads TGTGCCAGCAGCCAGTCGGTGGGAGGCTACACCTTC. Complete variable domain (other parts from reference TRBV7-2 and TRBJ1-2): GAGVSQSPSNKVTEKGKDVELRCDPISGHTALYWYRQSLGQGLEFLIYFQGNSAPDKSGLPSDRFSAERTGGSVSTLTIQRTQQEDSAVYLCASSQSVGGYTFGSGTRLTVV.

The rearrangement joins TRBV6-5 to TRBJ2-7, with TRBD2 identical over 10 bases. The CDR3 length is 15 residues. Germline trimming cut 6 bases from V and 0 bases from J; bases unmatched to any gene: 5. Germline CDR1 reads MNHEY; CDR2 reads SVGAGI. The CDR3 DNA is TGTGCCAGCAGGTCCGAGCGGGGGGGCTCCTACGAGCAGTACTTC. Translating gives CASRSERGGSYEQYF.

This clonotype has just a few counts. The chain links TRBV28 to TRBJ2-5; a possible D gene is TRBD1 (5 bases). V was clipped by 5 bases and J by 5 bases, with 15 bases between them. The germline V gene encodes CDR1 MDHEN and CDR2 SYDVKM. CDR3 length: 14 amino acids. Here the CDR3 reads CASSTRTILETQYF. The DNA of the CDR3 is TGTGCCAGCAGTACCCGGACAATATTGGAGACCCAGTACTTC.

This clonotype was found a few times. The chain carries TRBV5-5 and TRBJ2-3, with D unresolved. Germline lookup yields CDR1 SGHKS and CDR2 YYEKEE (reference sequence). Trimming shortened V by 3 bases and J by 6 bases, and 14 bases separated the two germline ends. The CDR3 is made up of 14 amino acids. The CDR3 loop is CASSSDPLQDTQYF. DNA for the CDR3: TGTGCCAGCAGCTCCGACCCCCTCCAGGATACGCAGTATTTT.

The CDR3 DNA is TGTGCGAGTGGGGACAGAATCAAAAACATTCAGTACTTC. Amino acid sequence: CASGDRIKNIQYF. The J gene is TRBJ2-4, the V gene TRBV28; 7 bases are a match to TRBD1. Per germline, CDR1 MDHEN and CDR2 SYDVKM. The CDR3 loop spans 13 amino acids.

This CDR3 is CATSKNTEAFF. CDR3 DNA sequence: TGTGCCACCAGTAAAAACACTGAAGCTTTCTTT. The rearrangement links TRBV15 to TRBJ1-1; unclear D gene. CDR1 is LNHNV, CDR2 YYDKDF, per germline (reference sequence). The CDR3 is made up of 11 amino acids. V gave up 6 bases and J gave up 2 bases, with 4 bases separating them.

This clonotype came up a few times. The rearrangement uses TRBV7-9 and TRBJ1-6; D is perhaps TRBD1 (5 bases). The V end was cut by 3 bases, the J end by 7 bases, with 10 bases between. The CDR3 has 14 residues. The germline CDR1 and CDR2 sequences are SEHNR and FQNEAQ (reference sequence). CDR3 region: CASSLEGRNSPLHF. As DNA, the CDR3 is TGTGCCAGCAGCTTGGAGGGGCGGAATTCACCCCTCCACTTT.

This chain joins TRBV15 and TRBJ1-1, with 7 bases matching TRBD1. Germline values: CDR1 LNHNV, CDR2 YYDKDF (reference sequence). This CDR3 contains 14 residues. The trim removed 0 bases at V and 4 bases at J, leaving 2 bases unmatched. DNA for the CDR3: TGTGCCACCAGCAGAGATGCAGGGGGCACTGAAGCTTTCTTT. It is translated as CATSRDAGGTEAFF.

This chain's CDR3 is CAISEEGTEAFF. In nucleotides, the CDR3 is TGTGCCATCAGTGAGGAGGGGACCGAAGCTTTCTTT. This sequence joins TRBV10-3 and TRBJ1-1, with D tentatively TRBD1 (5 bases). The CDR3 runs 12 residues. From germline, CDR1 is ENHRY and CDR2 SYGVKD. V lost 2 bases and J lost 8, with 9 bases in between.

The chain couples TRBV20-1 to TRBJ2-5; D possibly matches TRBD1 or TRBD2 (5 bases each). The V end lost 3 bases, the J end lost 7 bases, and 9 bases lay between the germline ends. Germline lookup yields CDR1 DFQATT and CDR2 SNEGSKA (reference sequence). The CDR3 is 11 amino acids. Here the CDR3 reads CSASQRGTQYF. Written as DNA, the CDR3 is TGCAGTGCTAGCCAGAGGGGGACCCAGTACTTC.

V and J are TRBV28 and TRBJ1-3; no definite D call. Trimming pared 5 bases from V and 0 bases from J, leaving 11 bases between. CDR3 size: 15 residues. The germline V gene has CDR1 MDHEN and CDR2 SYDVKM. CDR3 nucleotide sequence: TGTGCCAGCAGTCCCGACGGCCGCTCTGGAAACACCATATATTTT. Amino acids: CASSPDGRSGNTIYF.

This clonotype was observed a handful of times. CDR3 coding DNA: TGTGCCAGTAGTATCCGCTCGGTCGGCTATGGCTACACCTTC. It translates to CASSIRSVGYGYTF. This chain connects TRBV19 to TRBJ1-2; D ambiguous. The V end was cut by 3 bases, the J end by 4 bases, with 12 bases between. Germline V gene data show CDR1 as LNHDA and CDR2 as SQIVND (reference sequence). The length of the CDR3 is 14 residues.

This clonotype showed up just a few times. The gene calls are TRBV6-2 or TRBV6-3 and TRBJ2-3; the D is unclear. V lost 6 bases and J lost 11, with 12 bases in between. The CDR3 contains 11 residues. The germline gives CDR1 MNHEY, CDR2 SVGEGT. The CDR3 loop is CASSPAAMQYF. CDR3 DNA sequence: TGTGCCAGCAGCCCCGCTGCCATGCAGTATTTT.

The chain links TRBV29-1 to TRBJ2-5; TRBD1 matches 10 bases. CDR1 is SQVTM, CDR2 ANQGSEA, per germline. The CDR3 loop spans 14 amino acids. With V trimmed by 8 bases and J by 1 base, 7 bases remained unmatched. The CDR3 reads CSTPGQGLQETQYF. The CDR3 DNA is TGCAGCACCCCGGGACAGGGGCTCCAAGAGACCCAGTACTTC.

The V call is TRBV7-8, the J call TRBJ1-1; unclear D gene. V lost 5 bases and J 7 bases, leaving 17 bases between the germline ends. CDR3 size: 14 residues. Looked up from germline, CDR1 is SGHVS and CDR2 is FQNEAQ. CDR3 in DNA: TGTGCCAGCAGCCTTACCCCATCCGACGTTGAAGCTTTCTTT. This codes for CASSLTPSDVEAFF. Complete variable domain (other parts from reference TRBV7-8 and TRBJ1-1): GAGVSQSPRYKVAKRGQDVALRCDPISGHVSLFWYQQALGQGPEFLTYFQNEAQLDKSGLPSDRFFAERPEGSVSTLKIQRTQQEDSAVYLCASSLTPSDVEAFFGQGTRLTVV.

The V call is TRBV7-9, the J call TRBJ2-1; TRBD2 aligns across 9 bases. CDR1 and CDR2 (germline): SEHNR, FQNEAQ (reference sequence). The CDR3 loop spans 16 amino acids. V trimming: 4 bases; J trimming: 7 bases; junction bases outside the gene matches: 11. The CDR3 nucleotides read TGTGCCAGCAGCTCCCTGATGGTAGCGGGAGAAAATGAGCAGTTCTTC. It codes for CASSSLMVAGENEQFF.

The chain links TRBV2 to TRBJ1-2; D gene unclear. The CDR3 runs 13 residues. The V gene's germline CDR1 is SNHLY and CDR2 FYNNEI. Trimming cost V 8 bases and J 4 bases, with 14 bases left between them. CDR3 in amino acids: CASDSRTGYGYTF. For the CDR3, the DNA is TGTGCCAGCGATAGCCGGACTGGCTATGGCTACACCTTC. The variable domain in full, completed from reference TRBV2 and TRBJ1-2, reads EPEVTQTPSHQVTQMGQEVILRCVPISNHLYFYWYRQILGQKVEFLVSFYNNEISEKSEIFDDQFSVERPDGSNFTLKIRSTKLEDSAMYFCASDSRTGYGYTFGSGTRLTVV.

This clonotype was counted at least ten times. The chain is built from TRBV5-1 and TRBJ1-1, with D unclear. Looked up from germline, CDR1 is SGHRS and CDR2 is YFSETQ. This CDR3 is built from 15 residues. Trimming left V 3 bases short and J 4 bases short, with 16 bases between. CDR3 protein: CASSYDPVPGTEAFF. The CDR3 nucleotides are TGCGCCAGCAGCTACGATCCCGTACCGGGCACTGAAGCTTTCTTT.

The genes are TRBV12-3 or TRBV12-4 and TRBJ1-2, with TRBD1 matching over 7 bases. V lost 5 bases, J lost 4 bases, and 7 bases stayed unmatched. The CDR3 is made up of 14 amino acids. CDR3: CASSRTGLSYGYTF. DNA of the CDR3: TGTGCCAGCAGTCGGACAGGACTATCCTATGGCTACACCTTC.

The CDR3 region is CASRPLASGGGRDTQYF. The CDR3 coding sequence is TGTGCCAGTAGACCTCTTGCTAGCGGGGGGGGCCGGGATACGCAGTATTTT. This chain uses TRBV19 with TRBJ2-3; 12 nucleotides agree with TRBD2. CDR1 LNHDA and CDR2 SQIVND come from the germline V gene (reference sequence). The CDR3 spans 17 residues. Trimming cost V 6 bases and J 6 bases; bases outside gene matches: 13. The full variable domain, completed using reference TRBV19 and TRBJ2-3, is DGGITQSPKYLFRKEGQNVTLSCEQNLNHDAMYWYRQDPGQGLRLIYYSQIVNDFQKGDIAEGYSVSREKKESFPLTVTSAQKNPTAFYLCASRPLASGGGRDTQYFGPGTRLTVL.

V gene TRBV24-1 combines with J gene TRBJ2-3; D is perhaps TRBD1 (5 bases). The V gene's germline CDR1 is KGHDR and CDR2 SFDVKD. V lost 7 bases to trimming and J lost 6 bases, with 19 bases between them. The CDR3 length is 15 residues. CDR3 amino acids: CATSELGQVKDTQYF. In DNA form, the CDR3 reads TGTGCCACCAGCGAACTGGGGCAGGTTAAGGATACGCAGTATTTT.

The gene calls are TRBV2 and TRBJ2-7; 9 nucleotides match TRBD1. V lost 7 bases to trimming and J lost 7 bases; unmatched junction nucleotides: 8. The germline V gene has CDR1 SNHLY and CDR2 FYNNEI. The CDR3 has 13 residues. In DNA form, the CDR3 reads TGTGCCAGCAAGGACAGGGGACTTGGAGAGCAGTACTTC. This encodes CASKDRGLGEQYF.

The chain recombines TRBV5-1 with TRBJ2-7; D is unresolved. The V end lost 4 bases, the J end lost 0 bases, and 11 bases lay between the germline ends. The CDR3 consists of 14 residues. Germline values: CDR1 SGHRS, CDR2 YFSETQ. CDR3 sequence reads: CASSGELSSYEQYF. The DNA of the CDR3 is TGCGCCAGCAGCGGTGAACTGAGCTCCTACGAGCAGTACTTC.

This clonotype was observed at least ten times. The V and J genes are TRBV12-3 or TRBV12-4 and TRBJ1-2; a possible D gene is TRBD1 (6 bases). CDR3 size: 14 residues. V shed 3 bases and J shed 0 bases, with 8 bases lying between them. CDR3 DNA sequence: TGTGCCAGCAGTTTGGGGGCAGCTAACTATGGCTACACCTTC. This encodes CASSLGAANYGYTF.